The TCR beta chain described here comes from a study of fetal regulatory T cell absence and autoimmunity. General study points: Some top pancreas TCR clones were over 85-fold enriched versus cord blood.

The method was immunoSEQ multiplex PCR; TCRdb's version includes in-frame clones alone and lacks a portion of them. The sample includes around 100,000 clones, approximately 79% seen only once; the top ten take roughly 2%. Notes on this clone: As yet, its antigen is unknown.

Germline lookup yields CDR1 MNHEY and CDR2 SMNVEV (reference sequence). V shed 5 bases and J 6 bases; nucleotides not matched to a gene: 19. The CDR3 is 21 residues long. V is TRBV27 and J is TRBJ2-2; TRBD2 matches 15 bases. The clonotype was recovered from a male donor with IPEX syndrome. Input material: pancreas tissue. The chain's CDR3 is CASSIRTVLGLAGGTPGELFF. The CDR3 DNA reads as TGTGCCAGCAGTATCCGGACAGTATTGGGACTAGCGGGAGGTACCCCCGGGGAGCTGTTTTTT.